Shown below are 5 T cell receptor beta chains from a single sample sequenced in a study of blood T cell repertoires in COVID-19. Here immunoSEQ multiplex PCR was the method, and the copy in TCRdb shows in-frame clones only, minus some. The sample holds about 70,000 clones; over 80% are singletons and the top ten take 5% to 6.5%. Sequenced: peripheral blood. All receptors come from a man aged 45-65 years with active COVID-19.

V and J are TRBV18 and TRBJ1-4; no clear D gene. V gave up 0 bases and J gave up 11 bases, with 19 bases separating them. In germline, CDR1 is KGHSH, CDR2 LQKENI. This CDR3 has 16 residues. In DNA form, the CDR3 reads TGTGCCAGCTCACCACCGCCCCAGTCCGAAATGAGGAAACTGTTTTTT. This codes for CASSPPPQSEMRKLFF.

This clone has more than one count but fewer than ten. The germline gene is not matched at one end of the junction; a read error may be the cause. The chain is built from TRBV6-5 and TRBJ2-3; 13 bases agree with TRBD2. CDR1 is MNHEY and CDR2 is SVGAGI in the germline V gene. The CDR3 extends over 13 amino acids. The DNA for the CDR3 is TGTGCCAGCAGTTCGGGTTCGACTAGCGGGAGGTACTTT. This gives the protein CASSSGSTSGRYF.

The chain combines TRBV27 with TRBJ2-2, with 14 nucleotides matching TRBD2. This CDR3 is 18 amino acids long. Germline values: CDR1 MNHEY, CDR2 SMNVEV (reference sequence). J lost 4 bases, V lost 6 bases, and 10 bases had no gene match. The DNA for the CDR3 is TGTGCCAGCAGCCTAATCCCGGGACTAGCGGGAGTCACCGGGGAGCTGTTTTTT. As protein: CASSLIPGLAGVTGELFF.

The table lists this clone with a count of one. V usage is TRBV5-4 and J usage is TRBJ2-1, with 9 nucleotides matching TRBD1. From germline, CDR1 is SGHNT and CDR2 YYREEE (reference sequence). This CDR3 comprises 16 residues. V gave up 0 bases and J gave up 9 bases; unmatched junction bases: 10. Here the CDR3 DNA reads TGTGCCAGCAGCTTGGAACAGGGGGCTAGGTCCGGTGAGCAGTTCTTC. Amino acids: CASSLEQGARSGEQFF.

The chain couples TRBV3-1 (or the pseudogene TRBV3-2) to TRBJ2-6; no clear D. This CDR3 is 16 amino acids long. CDR1 is LGHDT and CDR2 is YNNKEL in the germline V gene (reference sequence). Trimming removed 2 bases at V and 0 bases at J, with 8 bases between. CDR3 residues: CASSQKQPSGANVLTF. CDR3 DNA: TGTGCCAGCAGCCAAAAGCAACCCTCTGGGGCCAACGTCCTGACTTTC.